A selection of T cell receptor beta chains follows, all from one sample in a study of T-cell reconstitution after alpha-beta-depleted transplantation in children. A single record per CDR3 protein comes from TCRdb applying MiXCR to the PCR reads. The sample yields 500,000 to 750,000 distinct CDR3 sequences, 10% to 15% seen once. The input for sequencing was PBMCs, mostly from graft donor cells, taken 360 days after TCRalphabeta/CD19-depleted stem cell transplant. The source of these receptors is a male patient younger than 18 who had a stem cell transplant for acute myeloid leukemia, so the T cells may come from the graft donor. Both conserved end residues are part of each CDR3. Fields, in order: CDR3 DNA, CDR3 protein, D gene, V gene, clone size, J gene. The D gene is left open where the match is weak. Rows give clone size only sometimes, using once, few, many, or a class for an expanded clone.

CDR3 DNA: TGTGCCAGCAGTTTAGCGAGCCCGACAGGGCACACTGAAGCTTTCTTT; CDR3 protein: CASSLASPTGHTEAFF; D gene: TRBD1; V gene: TRBV12-3/TRBV12-4; clone size: .; J gene: TRBJ1-1
CDR3 DNA: TGTGCCAGCAGTCCGGACTTCTACACCGGGGAGCTGTTTTTT; CDR3 protein: CASSPDFYTGELFF; D gene: .; V gene: TRBV6-1; clone size: .; J gene: TRBJ2-2
CDR3 DNA: TGTGCCAGCAGCCAAGATCCCCGGACTAGCGGGATTGGGATGGACAATGAGCAGTTCTTC; CDR3 protein: CASSQDPRTSGIGMDNEQFF; D gene: TRBD2; V gene: TRBV3-1; clone size: few; J gene: TRBJ2-1
CDR3 DNA: TGCAGCGTTGCAGCTAGCTACGAGCAGTACTTC; CDR3 protein: CSVAASYEQYF; D gene: .; V gene: TRBV29-1; clone size: .; J gene: TRBJ2-7
CDR3 DNA: TGCAGTGCTATTTGGCTGGCAGGGGAGCTGTTTTTT; CDR3 protein: CSAIWLAGELFF; D gene: .; V gene: TRBV20-1; clone size: few; J gene: TRBJ2-2
CDR3 DNA: TGTGCCAGCAGTGAATATCAGGGGGCCGGCTATGGCTACACCTTC; CDR3 protein: CASSEYQGAGYGYTF; D gene: TRBD1; V gene: TRBV25-1; clone size: .; J gene: TRBJ1-2
CDR3 DNA: TGTGCCAGCAGCTTCCTAGGGGGGTCGGGCAAAAACATTCAGTACTTC; CDR3 protein: CASSFLGGSGKNIQYF; D gene: .; V gene: TRBV5-4; clone size: few; J gene: TRBJ2-4
CDR3 DNA: TGTGCCAGCAGCTTAAGGGGGAGATACAATGAGCAGTTCTTC; CDR3 protein: CASSLRGRYNEQFF; D gene: .; V gene: TRBV7-2; clone size: many; J gene: TRBJ2-1
CDR3 DNA: TGCAGTGCTAAACCAAGAGCGCAACCTTACGAGCAGTACTTC; CDR3 protein: CSAKPRAQPYEQYF; D gene: .; V gene: TRBV20-1; clone size: .; J gene: TRBJ2-7
CDR3 DNA: TGCAGTGCTGAGGACAGGGCGTATGAGCAGTTCTTC; CDR3 protein: CSAEDRAYEQFF; D gene: TRBD1; V gene: TRBV20-1; clone size: few; J gene: TRBJ2-1
CDR3 DNA: TGCAGTGCTAGAGATATAGGGGGGAGGGTATTTCAAGAGACCCAGTACTTC; CDR3 protein: CSARDIGGRVFQETQYF; D gene: .; V gene: TRBV20-1; clone size: .; J gene: TRBJ2-5
CDR3 DNA: TGCAGCGGCCAGGGGACTAGCGGGGACGCGAACACCGGGGAGCTGTTTTTT; CDR3 protein: CSGQGTSGDANTGELFF; D gene: TRBD2; V gene: TRBV29-1; clone size: few; J gene: TRBJ2-2
CDR3 DNA: TGTGCCAGCAGTCCGGACCGACAGGGAGCTTTCTTT; CDR3 protein: CASSPDRQGAFF; D gene: TRBD1; V gene: TRBV28; clone size: many; J gene: TRBJ1-1
CDR3 DNA: TGTGCCAGCAGCCATCTAGCGGGAGTTGGACCCTACGAGCAGTACTTC; CDR3 protein: CASSHLAGVGPYEQYF; D gene: TRBD2; V gene: TRBV7-2; clone size: many; J gene: TRBJ2-7
CDR3 DNA: TGTGCCATCAACAAACAGGGGGCCTCCTACGAGCAGTACTTC; CDR3 protein: CAINKQGASYEQYF; D gene: TRBD1; V gene: TRBV10-3; clone size: .; J gene: TRBJ2-7
CDR3 DNA: TGTGCCAGCAGCCTCTTGACAGGCCCGGGTGGAAAAAGACTGTTTTTT; CDR3 protein: CASSLLTGPGGKRLFF; D gene: .; V gene: TRBV12-3/TRBV12-4; clone size: many; J gene: TRBJ1-4
CDR3 DNA: TGTGCCAGCAGTGACGGGACTAGCGAGTACAATGAGCAGTTCTTC; CDR3 protein: CASSDGTSEYNEQFF; D gene: TRBD2; V gene: TRBV25-1; clone size: few; J gene: TRBJ2-1
CDR3 DNA: TGTGCCAGTAGTGTGCGACGAGGACAGGGCGGGAATGAAAAACTGTTTTTT; CDR3 protein: CASSVRRGQGGNEKLFF; D gene: TRBD1; V gene: TRBV19; clone size: few; J gene: TRBJ1-4
CDR3 DNA: TGTGCCAGCCTTAGGCCCGTTCCAGCCCAGCCCCAGCATTTT; CDR3 protein: CASLRPVPAQPQHF; D gene: .; V gene: TRBV28; clone size: few; J gene: TRBJ1-5
CDR3 DNA: TGCAGCGTTGAAGGGACAGGGGGACCTTCCAGTGAGCAGTTCTTC; CDR3 protein: CSVEGTGGPSSEQFF; D gene: TRBD1; V gene: TRBV29-1; clone size: many; J gene: TRBJ2-1
CDR3 DNA: TGTGCCAGCAGCCTTACCGGGGACAGATCCTACGAGCAGTACTTC; CDR3 protein: CASSLTGDRSYEQYF; D gene: TRBD1; V gene: TRBV6-2/TRBV6-3; clone size: few; J gene: TRBJ2-7
CDR3 DNA: TGTGCCAGCGGAAGTAAGCGCAATCAGCCCCAGCATTTT; CDR3 protein: CASGSKRNQPQHF; D gene: .; V gene: TRBV28; clone size: few; J gene: TRBJ1-5